Listed below are T cell receptor beta chains from one sample, sequenced in a study of shared clonotypes between healthy human individuals. Sequencing used immunoSEQ multiplex PCR; TCRdb keeps in-frame clones, though not all of them. The sample yields millions of clones, just under 95% seen once. What was sequenced was naive CD8+ T cells sorted from blood. Receptor source: a young man in good health. The CDR3 runs from the conserved cysteine through the conserved F or W.

>TRBV6-6
CASSYAEGDYGYTF
>TRBV11-2
CASTLQQGNEQYF
>TRBV2
CATYGQGAKNIQYF
>TRBV6-1
CASSEGWIYTF
>TRBV11-2
CASSLDVLAGYNEQFF
>TRBV28
CASSSTQTGGGGGYTF
>TRBV10-1
CASSGKGGLSYNEQFF
>TRBV6-6
CASSYSLMAVPGEQYF
>TRBV11-2
CASSPPRGRSNTEAFF
>TRBV29-1
CSVEDLIPAAVDEQFF
>TRBV5-5
CASSLDRGTKLFF
>TRBV28
CASRATPRTDQETQYF
>TRBV7-9
CASSLRGDRGQVAFF
>TRBV9
CASSVEGGSNTEAFF